The following is a T cell receptor beta chain sequence with its context. The CDR3 runs 14 residues. CDR1 and CDR2 from the germline V gene are DFQATT and SNEGSKA (reference sequence). J lost 6 bases, V lost 6 bases, and 7 bases had no gene match. The data stem from a study of blood T cells in healthy people across ages. The use of a sample-barcoded 5' primer and a J-beta primer mix characterized a second PCR of about 6 to 12 cycles. Each cDNA molecule received a tag from a template-switch adaptor that had 12 random nucleotides. A single record per CDR3 protein comes from TCRdb applying MiXCR to the 5' RACE reads. The data show about 1,500,000 distinct CDR3 sequences, 42% seen once. The amount of total RNA extracted per sample was at least 5 micrograms.

Input material: blood. The TCR originated in a woman between 18 and 29 years old in good health. The V gene is TRBV20-1, the J gene TRBJ1-5; the match to TRBD1 covers 11 bases. The CDR3 region has the DNA TGCAGTGCACAAGGACAGGGGGCAATTCAGCCCCAGCATTTT. This translates into CSAQGQGAIQPQHF.